The sample holds one count of the clone carrying this TCR beta chain. Its matching antigen is unknown. The length of the CDR3 is 13 residues. In germline, CDR1 is SQVTM, CDR2 ANQGSEA. With V trimmed by 2 bases and J by 3 bases, 3 bases remained unmatched. In the original processing: Filtering differed because ImmunoSEQ produced junction-only sequences that carried no quality scores. Only in-frame clones appear in the TCRdb table, and some are missing; sequencing was by immunoSEQ multiplex PCR. That table supplies the V and J calls and clone size; D and trimming were determined from the DNA. The sample lists approximately 1.5 million clones; around 98% were seen once. The data originate from a study of shared clonotypes between healthy human individuals. Broader study findings: About 5% of naive CD4 clonotypes were shared across a few donors.

This TCR was recovered from a man aged 30 to 45 in good health. The chain carries TRBV29-1 and TRBJ2-7; 8 bases align to TRBD2. The material sequenced was naive CD4+ T cells sorted from blood. Subset in this sample: CD45RA+ positively selected. This CDR3 is CSVETSGNYEQYF. DNA for the CDR3: TGCAGCGTTGAAACTAGCGGTAACTACGAGCAGTACTTC.